The next 25 T cell receptor beta chains were all read from a single sample in a study of cytomegalovirus exposure and HLA in healthy donors. A multiplex PCR was run with 60 Vbeta primers and 13 Jbeta primers. Profiled with immunoSEQ multiplex PCR; TCRdb holds only in-frame clones, not every one. The table includes 45,000 to 65,000 clones, approximately 70% detected once. The specimen was PBMCs. The receptors shown here come from a young man in good health and CMV-seronegative.

The CDR3 reads CASSTRQGTVDNQPQHF. DNA of the CDR3: TGTGCCAGCAGCACCCGACAGGGCACCGTGGACAATCAGCCCCAGCATTTT. The gene calls are TRBV28 and TRBJ1-5; 7 bases map to TRBD1. Germline assignment: CDR1 MDHEN and CDR2 SYDVKM. Trimming removed 6 bases from V and 3 bases from J; junction bases left unmatched: 14. The CDR3 is 17 amino acids. The whole variable domain, filled in from reference TRBV28 and TRBJ1-5, reads DVKVTQSSRYLVKRTGEKVFLECVQDMDHENMFWYRQDPGLGLRLIYFSYDVKMKEKGDIPEGYSVSREKKERFSLILESASTNQTSMYLCASSTRQGTVDNQPQHFGDGTRLSIL.

The chain links TRBV21-1 to TRBJ1-1. TRBV21-1 is a documented pseudogene. The length of the CDR3 is 14 residues. CDR3 region: CASPPGITDTEAFF. Written as DNA, the CDR3 is TGTGCCAGCCCACCCGGGATTACGGACACTGAAGCTTTCTTT.

This clone was seen only a few times. The rearrangement links TRBV9 to TRBJ2-5; the D is unclear. Per germline, CDR1 SGDLS and CDR2 YYNGEE. Trimming removed 2 bases from V and 1 base from J, with 9 bases in between. The CDR3 length is 14 residues. CDR3 nucleotide sequence: TGTGCCAGCAGCGTTGGCCTTTTCCAAGAGACCCAGTACTTC. It is translated as CASSVGLFQETQYF.

The chain is built from TRBV5-6 and TRBJ1-5, with 7 bases identical to TRBD1. Looked up from germline, CDR1 is SGHDT and CDR2 is YYEEEE. The CDR3 covers 16 residues. Trimming took 4 bases from V and 0 from J; bases not matched to a gene: 7. CDR3 nucleotides: TGTGCCAGCAGCCTAACGGGACAGTATAGCAATCAGCCCCAGCATTTT. Encoded protein: CASSLTGQYSNQPQHF.

The chain employs TRBV7-2 and TRBJ2-1; 9 bases map to TRBD1. After removal of 5 bases from V and 11 bases from J, the junction contained 7 bases not matched to a gene. The CDR3 runs 13 residues. Germline CDR1 and CDR2: SGHTA and FQGNSA. The CDR3 region is CASSLTGGSKQFF. The DNA for the CDR3 is TGTGCCAGCAGCCTCACAGGGGGCTCTAAGCAGTTCTTC.

The CDR3 loop reads CASSPPGSLVEQYF. CDR3 nucleotides: TGTGCCAGCAGCCCACCTGGGAGCCTAGTGGAGCAGTACTTC. The chain couples TRBV11-1 to TRBJ2-7, with D perhaps matching TRBD2 (5 bases). Per the germline V gene, CDR1 is SGHAT and CDR2 is FQDESV (reference sequence). Trimming left V 5 bases short and J 7 bases short, with 18 bases between. The CDR3 has 14 residues.

This clone came up a few times. V gene TRBV6-1 combines with J gene TRBJ2-3; D might be TRBD2 (5 bases). Trimming left V 8 bases short and J 0 bases short, with 12 bases between. The germline V gene has CDR1 MNHNS and CDR2 SASEGT. CDR3 length: 14 residues. The CDR3 DNA reads TGTGCCAGCCGCCCCCAGCGGAGCACAGATACGCAGTATTTT. Encoded protein: CASRPQRSTDTQYF.

This chain joins TRBV9 and TRBJ2-7, with 15 bases that match TRBD2. This CDR3 is built from 17 residues. The J segment lost 1 base and the V segment lost 3 bases, leaving 5 bases of the junction unmatched. The V gene's germline CDR1 is SGDLS and CDR2 YYNGEE. The CDR3 DNA reads TGTGCCAGCAGCGCCGGACTAGCGGGAGGGGGGTCCTACGAGCAGTACTTC. Translated: CASSAGLAGGGSYEQYF.

V and J are TRBV4-1 and TRBJ2-1; D is ambiguous. Germline CDR1 and CDR2: MGHRA and YSYEKL. The CDR3 extends over 12 amino acids. Deletions cut 0 bases from V and 14 bases from J, with 11 bases between. This CDR3 reads CASSQDDRTEFF. The CDR3 DNA is TGCGCCAGCAGCCAAGACGATAGAACGGAGTTCTTC.

This rearrangement joins TRBV4-3 to TRBJ2-3; D gene ambiguous. The V gene lost 0 bases and the J gene lost 4 bases, with 11 bases spanning the gap. This CDR3 spans 15 amino acids. CDR1 LGHNA and CDR2 YSLEER come from the germline V gene. This chain's CDR3 is CASSQDRGGPDTQYF. CDR3 DNA sequence: TGCGCCAGCAGCCAAGATCGCGGCGGCCCAGATACGCAGTATTTT.

V and J are TRBV4-1 and TRBJ2-2; TRBD2 aligns across 13 bases. CDR3 length: 18 amino acids. Germline CDR1 is MGHRA and CDR2 is YSYEKL. The V segment lost 4 bases and the J segment 1 base; nucleotides outside the gene matches: 6. CDR3 in DNA: TGCGCCAGCAGCCCTGCTGGACTAGCGGGGGTGAACACCGGGGAGCTGTTTTTT. Its translation is CASSPAGLAGVNTGELFF.

The V gene is TRBV10-3, the J gene TRBJ2-7; a possible D gene is TRBD1 (6 bases). The CDR3 extends over 12 amino acids. Trimming took off 6 bases at V and 7 bases at J, with 13 bases between the two ends. Germline V gene lookup returns CDR1 ENHRY and CDR2 SYGVKD. CDR3 nucleotide sequence: TGTGCCATCAGCTACAGGGCGTCGGAGCAGTACTTC. This sequence encodes CAISYRASEQYF.

This chain uses TRBV10-3 with TRBJ2-2; 14 bases are shared with TRBD2. CDR3 length: 17 amino acids. The V gene end was trimmed by 8 bases and the J gene end by 8 bases; junction bases not matched to a gene: 13. Germline values: CDR1 ENHRY, CDR2 SYGVKD. The CDR3 DNA is TGTGCCATCGGAGGACTAGCGGGAGGCCTGATTACTGGGGAGCTGTTTTTT. The encoded protein is CAIGGLAGGLITGELFF.

This chain joins TRBV7-6 and TRBJ2-7; 8 bases are shared with TRBD2. CDR3 length: 19 amino acids. Germline assignment: CDR1 SGHVS and CDR2 FNYEAQ. The V segment lost 4 bases and the J segment 4 bases; nucleotides outside the gene matches: 21. The CDR3 is CASSSGVAGTLTLGYEQYF. CDR3 coding DNA: TGTGCCAGCAGCTCGGGGGTAGCGGGAACCCTCACTCTGGGGTACGAGCAGTACTTC.

In regard to this clone: The sample carries other DNA sequences with the same CDR3. The rearrangement uses TRBV30 and TRBJ2-7; 10 bases line up with TRBD2. The CDR3 runs 12 residues. CDR1 GTSNPN and CDR2 SVGIG come from the germline V gene (reference sequence). V shed 4 bases, J shed 3 bases, and the junction held 0 bases outside the gene matches. CDR3 coding DNA: TGTGCCTGGACTAGCGGGAGCTACGAGCAGTACTTC. Amino acid sequence: CAWTSGSYEQYF.

This clone appeared a few times. The chain is built from TRBV18 and TRBJ1-5; the match to TRBD1 covers 7 bases. The CDR3 is 20 amino acids. Per the germline V gene, CDR1 is KGHSH and CDR2 is LQKENI. Germline trimming cut 5 bases from V and 0 bases from J; bases unmatched to any gene: 19. The CDR3 DNA follows: TGTGCCAGCTCATCCCAGGGGGGAACCTGGGGTGCCTATAGCAATCAGCCCCAGCATTTT. Its translation: CASSSQGGTWGAYSNQPQHF.

The chain carries TRBV7-9 and TRBJ1-5; D is unclear. The germline gives CDR1 SEHNR, CDR2 FQNEAQ (reference sequence). The CDR3 is 15 residues long. V was cut by 1 base and J by 0 bases, with 7 bases left in between. Here the CDR3 DNA reads TGTGCCAGCAGCTTAGACGGGGATAGCAATCAGCCCCAGCATTTT. Translation gives CASSLDGDSNQPQHF.

CDR3: CASSLFSGAGNEQFF. The CDR3 nucleotides are TGTGCCAGCAGCTTATTTAGCGGGGCCGGCAATGAGCAGTTCTTC. The rearrangement uses TRBV13 and TRBJ2-1, with TRBD2 identical over 8 bases. Germline CDR1 and CDR2: PRHDT and FYEKMQ (reference sequence). CDR3 length: 15 residues. V lost 2 bases to trimming and J lost 6 bases; unmatched junction nucleotides: 6. Combining the CDR3 with reference TRBV13 and TRBJ2-1 gives the whole variable domain AAGVIQSPRHLIKEKRETATLKCYPIPRHDTVYWYQQGPGQDPQFLISFYEKMQSDKGSIPDRFSAQQFSDYHSELNMSSLELGDSALYFCASSLFSGAGNEQFFGPGTRLTVL.

This clone appeared a few times. This rearrangement joins TRBV11-2 to TRBJ2-7; D call uncertain. The CDR3 extends over 14 amino acids. Germline values: CDR1 SGHAT, CDR2 FQNNGV. Trimming shortened V by 1 base and J by 6 bases, and 13 bases separated the two germline ends. The CDR3 coding sequence is TGTGCCAGCAGCTTAGTGATACATTTAACCGAGCAGTACTTC. The encoded protein is CASSLVIHLTEQYF. The entire variable domain, with the rest obtained from reference TRBV11-2 and TRBJ2-7, is as follows: EAGVAQSPRYKIIEKRQSVAFWCNPISGHATLYWYQQILGQGPKLLIQFQNNGVVDDSQLPKDRFSAERLKGVDSTLKIQPAKLEDSAVYLCASSLVIHLTEQYFGPGTRLTVT.

This chain connects TRBV7-9 to TRBJ1-5; tentatively, D is TRBD1 (5 bases). CDR1 is SEHNR, CDR2 FQNEAQ, per germline (reference sequence). The CDR3 is made up of 14 amino acids. V was trimmed by 6 bases and J by 5 bases, leaving 14 bases between them. For the CDR3, the DNA is TGTGCCAGCAGGTCCACGGGGGTCGATCAGCCCCAGCATTTT. Encoded protein: CASRSTGVDQPQHF.

The chain has TRBV6-1 and TRBJ2-7, with 12 bases identical to TRBD2. CDR1 MNHNS and CDR2 SASEGT come from the germline V gene. V was pared by 4 bases and J by 0 bases, with 1 base of the junction left unmatched. The CDR3 is 15 residues long. CDR3 in DNA: TGTGCCAGCAGTGTACTAGCGGGAGGCTCCTACGAGCAGTACTTC. Encoded protein: CASSVLAGGSYEQYF.

The chain couples TRBV4-2 to TRBJ2-3; 8 bases are a match to TRBD2. Germline assignment: CDR1 LGHNA and CDR2 YNFKEQ. V shed 1 base and J 5 bases; nucleotides not matched to a gene: 8. This CDR3 spans 16 amino acids. This chain's CDR3 is CASSQASGGPGDTQYF. The CDR3, as DNA: TGTGCCAGCAGCCAAGCGTCGGGAGGGCCGGGAGATACGCAGTATTTT.

The genes are TRBV5-4 and TRBJ2-5, with a weak D call TRBD2 (6 bases). The CDR3 is 14 residues long. With 4 bases removed from V and 3 bases from J, the gap between germline ends came to 13 bases. Germline-derived CDR1 and CDR2 are SGHNT and YYREEE (reference sequence). The CDR3 sequence is CASSPRGGEETQYF. In DNA form, the CDR3 reads TGTGCCAGCAGCCCCCGGGGCGGGGAAGAGACCCAGTACTTC.

The rearrangement uses TRBV29-1 and TRBJ2-5, with 8 bases lining up with TRBD2. CDR1 is SQVTM and CDR2 is ANQGSEA in the germline V gene. The CDR3 has 12 residues. The V and J ends lost 7 bases and 1 base, in that order; junction bases with no gene match: 2. CDR3 nucleotides: TGCAGCGGGGGACTAGTCCAAGAGACCCAGTACTTC. The encoded protein is CSGGLVQETQYF.

The chain carries TRBV6-5 and TRBJ1-2; D is possibly TRBD1 (5 bases). The germline V and J ends were trimmed by 8 bases and 2 bases, with 12 bases remaining between them. The CDR3 runs 13 residues. Germline CDR1 reads MNHEY; CDR2 reads SVGAGI. Here the CDR3 reads CASSSTDNYGYTF. The CDR3 region has the DNA TGTGCCAGCTCATCGACAGACAACTATGGCTACACCTTC.